This TCR beta chain was identified during a study of OX40 agonist ivuxolimab in advanced cancers. Study outcomes and limitations: On average, CD8+ T cells had more expanded clones than CD4+.

Trimming at V came to 5 bases and at J to 8 bases, leaving 8 bases not matched to a gene. The germline V gene encodes CDR1 MNHEY and CDR2 SMNVEV (reference sequence). This CDR3 has 15 amino acids. Remarks on this clone: Its antigen is unidentified.

Data came from immunoSEQ multiplex PCR; TCRdb stores just in-frame clones and leaves some out. Seen here are about 53,000 clones, 88% observed once, and the top ten hold over 8.5%. Peripheral blood came from all dose cohorts at three timepoints. The gene calls are TRBV27 and TRBJ2-1; 11 bases are a match to TRBD2. The TCR was taken from an adult with an advanced solid tumor such as melanoma, head and neck, liver or kidney cancer. The specimen comprised CD4+ or CD8+ T cells sorted from blood, sampled in a trial of the OX40 agonist ivuxolimab. The CDR3 here is CASSPGLAVFDEQFF. The CDR3 nucleotides read TGTGCCAGCAGTCCGGGACTAGCGGTGTTCGATGAGCAGTTCTTC.